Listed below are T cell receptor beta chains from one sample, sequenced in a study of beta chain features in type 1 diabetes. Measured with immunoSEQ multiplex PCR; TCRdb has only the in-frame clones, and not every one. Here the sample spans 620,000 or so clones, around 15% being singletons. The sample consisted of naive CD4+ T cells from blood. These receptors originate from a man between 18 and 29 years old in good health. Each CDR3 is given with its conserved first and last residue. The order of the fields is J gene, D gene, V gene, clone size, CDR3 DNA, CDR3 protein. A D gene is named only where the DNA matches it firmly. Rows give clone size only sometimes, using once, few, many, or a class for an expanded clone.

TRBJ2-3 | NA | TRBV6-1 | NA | TGTGCCAGCAGCAGGGAGTTTAACACAGATACGCAGTATTTT | CASSREFNTDTQYF
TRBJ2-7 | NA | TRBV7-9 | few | TGTGCCAGCAGCCCCCTCGACCTTAAAACCTACGAGCAGTACTTC | CASSPLDLKTYEQYF
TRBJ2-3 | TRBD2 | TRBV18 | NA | TGTGCCAGCTCACCACAAACTAGCGGACTTAGCACAGATACGCAGTATTTT | CASSPQTSGLSTDTQYF
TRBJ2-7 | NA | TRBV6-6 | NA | TGTGCCAGCAGTTACTCGATCCGGCCGGGTGAGCAGTACTTC | CASSYSIRPGEQYF
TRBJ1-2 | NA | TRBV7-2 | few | TGTGCCAGCAGCTTAAAACAGGCTAACTATGGCTACACCTTC | CASSLKQANYGYTF
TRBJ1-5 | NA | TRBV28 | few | TGTGCCAGCAGTTTCCGTGGACCAAATCAGCCCCAGCATTTT | CASSFRGPNQPQHF
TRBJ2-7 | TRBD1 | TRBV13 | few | TGTGCCAGCCGCGTCAGGGGGCGATCCTACGAGCAGTACTTC | CASRVRGRSYEQYF
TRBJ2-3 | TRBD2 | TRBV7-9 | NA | TGTGCCAGCAGCCATTACAGAGCGGGGGCCCAGGCAGATACGCAGTATTTT | CASSHYRAGAQADTQYF
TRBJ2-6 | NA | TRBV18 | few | TGTGCCAGCTCACCAGGTCCCTTTGAGGCCAACGTCCTGACTTTC | CASSPGPFEANVLTF
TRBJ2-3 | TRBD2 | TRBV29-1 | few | TGCAGCGTTAAGACTAGCGCTAGCACAGATACGCAGTATTTT | CSVKTSASTDTQYF
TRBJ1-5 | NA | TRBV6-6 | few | TGTGCCAGCAGGCTCACAGGGAATCAGCCCCAGCATTTT | CASRLTGNQPQHF
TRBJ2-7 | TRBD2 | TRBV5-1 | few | TGCGCCAGCAGCGCCCTGACTAGCGGGAGGAGGGCCTACGAGCAGTACTTC | CASSALTSGRRAYEQYF
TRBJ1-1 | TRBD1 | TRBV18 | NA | TGTGCCAGCTCGACGGACAGGGGGTTAATAGGGAACACTGAAGCTTTCTTT | CASSTDRGLIGNTEAFF
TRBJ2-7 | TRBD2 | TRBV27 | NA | TGTGCCAGCAAGGGAGGGGATTCCGGCGAGCAGTACTTC | CASKGGDSGEQYF
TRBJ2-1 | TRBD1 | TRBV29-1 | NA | TGCAGCGCCTCCTGGGGGACAGGGACCTTCGATGAGCAGTTCTTC | CSASWGTGTFDEQFF
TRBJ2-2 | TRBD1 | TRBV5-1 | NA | TGCGCCAGCAGCCACACAGGGGACGGGGAGCTGTTTTTT | CASSHTGDGELFF
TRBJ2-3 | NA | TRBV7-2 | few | TGTGCCAGCAGCTTAGGAATGCGCGGGACTCGGGCAGATACGCAGTATTTT | CASSLGMRGTRADTQYF
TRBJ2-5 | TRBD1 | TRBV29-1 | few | TGCAGCGTTATCAGGGGGCGGAGAGAGACCCAGTACTTC | CSVIRGRRETQYF
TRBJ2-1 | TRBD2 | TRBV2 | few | TGTGCCAGCAGGTTAGCGGGAGGAGGTGAGCAGTTCTTC | CASRLAGGGEQFF
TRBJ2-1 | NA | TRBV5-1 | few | TGCGCCAGCAGCTTGTCGGGAGTGAATGAGCAGTTCTTC | CASSLSGVNEQFF
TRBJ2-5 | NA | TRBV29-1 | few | TGCAGCGTTGATGTGAGTCGTAATCAAGAGACCCAGTACTTC | CSVDVSRNQETQYF